These 29 T cell receptor beta chains share one sample of origin, sequenced in a study of cytomegalovirus exposure and HLA in healthy donors. It was with 60 Vbeta and 13 Jbeta primers that the PCR ran. The method was immunoSEQ multiplex PCR; TCRdb's version includes in-frame clones alone and lacks a portion of them. The data show around 80,000 clones, about 73% seen once. Sequencing input: PBMCs. The receptors were gathered from a middle-aged man in good health and CMV-seronegative.

The sample holds a few counts of this clone. The V and J genes are TRBV19 and TRBJ1-1; 8 nucleotides agree with TRBD1. After removal of 5 bases from V and 1 base from J, the junction contained 6 bases not matched to a gene. The CDR3 loop spans 15 amino acids. The germline gives CDR1 LNHDA, CDR2 SQIVND (reference sequence). CDR3 residues: CASSWTGSRNTEAFF. In nucleotides, the CDR3 is TGTGCCAGTAGTTGGACAGGGAGTCGGAACACTGAAGCTTTCTTT.

The chain uses TRBV18 and TRBJ2-1; D unresolved. V was cut by 0 bases and J by 8 bases, with 11 bases left in between. The CDR3 is 14 amino acids. CDR1 KGHSH and CDR2 LQKENI come from the germline V gene. The CDR3 coding sequence is TGTGCCAGCTCACCACCGAGTGGGCCCGATGAGCAGTTCTTC. Its translation is CASSPPSGPDEQFF.

Only one count was recorded for this clone. The V and J genes are TRBV7-9 and TRBJ2-7; possibly TRBD2 for D (6 bases). Germline V CDR1 and CDR2: SEHNR, FQNEAQ (reference sequence). V was trimmed by 3 bases and J by 6 bases, leaving 15 bases between them. The CDR3 runs 14 residues. The CDR3 sequence is CASSLGGPSGEQYF. CDR3 DNA sequence: TGTGCCAGCAGCTTGGGGGGACCCTCGGGCGAGCAGTACTTC. Based on the CDR3 plus reference TRBV7-9 and TRBJ2-7, the full variable domain is DTGVSQNPRHKITKRGQNVTFRCDPISEHNRLYWYRQTLGQGPEFLTYFQNEAQLEKSRLLSDRFSAERPKGSFSTLEIQRTEQGDSAMYLCASSLGGPSGEQYFGPGTRLTVT.

The gene calls are TRBV6-5 and TRBJ2-1; maybe TRBD2 (6 bases). V lost 0 bases and J 7 bases, leaving 10 bases between the germline ends. The CDR3 is 14 amino acids. Germline CDR1 and CDR2: MNHEY and SVGAGI. CDR3 protein: CASSYSGLSNEQFF. The CDR3 bases are TGTGCCAGCAGTTACTCGGGACTCTCAAATGAGCAGTTCTTC.

The rearrangement joins TRBV7-8 to TRBJ1-1; D may be TRBD1 (6 bases). The CDR3 consists of 15 residues. The V end was cut by 5 bases, the J end by 0 bases, with 13 bases between. The V gene's germline CDR1 is SGHVS and CDR2 FQNEAQ. The CDR3 region is CASSPPGVMNTEAFF. The CDR3 DNA follows: TGTGCCAGCAGCCCCCCAGGGGTCATGAACACTGAAGCTTTCTTT.

The genes are TRBV7-2 and TRBJ2-5; possibly TRBD1 for D (6 bases). Trimming pared 5 bases from V and 0 bases from J, leaving 16 bases between. This CDR3 spans 16 amino acids. Looked up from germline, CDR1 is SGHTA and CDR2 is FQGNSA. CDR3 coding DNA: TGTGCCAGCAGCCCCCGTGAAGGGGGTTACCAAGAGACCCAGTACTTC. As protein: CASSPREGGYQETQYF.

The rearrangement links TRBV7-9 to TRBJ2-2, with unresolved D. The V end lost 4 bases, the J end lost 6 bases, and 12 bases lay between the germline ends. This CDR3 has 14 residues. Germline V gives CDR1 SEHNR, CDR2 FQNEAQ (reference sequence). The CDR3 region is CASSSPTVPGELFF. The CDR3 nucleotides are TGTGCCAGCAGCTCCCCGACTGTGCCCGGGGAGCTGTTTTTT.

The chain is built from TRBV5-1 and TRBJ2-1; 9 nucleotides align to TRBD2. CDR3 length equals 15 residues. With V trimmed by 6 bases and J by 4 bases, 8 bases remained unmatched. Germline loops: CDR1 SGHRS, CDR2 YFSETQ. DNA of the CDR3: TGCGCCAGCAACCCCCCGGGACTAGCTTACAATGAGCAGTTCTTC. It encodes CASNPPGLAYNEQFF.

V is TRBV27 and J is TRBJ2-7, with D unresolved. V lost 5 bases to trimming and J lost 4 bases, with 9 bases between them. Germline CDR1 reads MNHEY; CDR2 reads SMNVEV (reference sequence). This CDR3 is 12 amino acids long. This CDR3 is CASSALDYEQYF. Written as DNA, the CDR3 is TGTGCCAGCAGTGCCCTAGATTACGAGCAGTACTTC.

V gene TRBV27 combines with J gene TRBJ2-7; a possible D gene is TRBD2 (6 bases). Germline values: CDR1 MNHEY, CDR2 SMNVEV (reference sequence). CDR3 length: 16 residues. V was cut by 7 bases and J by 0 bases, with 19 bases left in between. The CDR3 DNA follows: TGTGCCAGCACCCCCCGCCCTAGCGCCCACTCCTACGAGCAGTACTTC. Protein: CASTPRPSAHSYEQYF.

The chain joins TRBV29-1 to TRBJ2-5; D is possibly TRBD2 (6 bases). There are 14 residues in the CDR3. Germline V CDR1 and CDR2: SQVTM, ANQGSEA. V was clipped by 2 bases and J by 0 bases, with 10 bases between them. CDR3: CSVESGDYQETQYF. CDR3 bases: TGCAGCGTTGAATCGGGGGACTACCAAGAGACCCAGTACTTC.

This clone was observed once. This sequence joins TRBV19 and TRBJ2-5; possible D gene TRBD2, 5 bases. In germline, CDR1 is LNHDA, CDR2 SQIVND (reference sequence). This CDR3 region has 13 residues. V was trimmed by 8 bases and J by 3 bases, leaving 13 bases between them. CDR3 region: CASARTGEETQYF. CDR3 coding DNA: TGTGCCAGTGCCCGGACTGGGGAAGAGACCCAGTACTTC.

The chain employs TRBV9 and TRBJ2-3, with no clear D. Germline CDR1 is SGDLS and CDR2 is YYNGEE. This CDR3 has 16 residues. The V gene lost 4 bases and the J gene lost 4 bases, with 19 bases spanning the gap. The CDR3 DNA follows: TGTGCCAGCAGCCCGGATTTTGTCGGAGCTTCAGATACGCAGTATTTT. Encoded protein: CASSPDFVGASDTQYF.

This sequence joins TRBV29-1 and TRBJ2-7; D call uncertain. The CDR3 contains 13 residues. The germline V and J ends were trimmed by 5 bases and 1 base, with 12 bases remaining between them. CDR1 and CDR2 from the germline V gene are SQVTM and ANQGSEA. CDR3 in DNA: TGCAGCGTTCGTGCTGGTGAGTCCTACGAGCAGTACTTC. This gives the protein CSVRAGESYEQYF.

The CDR3 DNA reads as TGTGCCAGCTCACCTACAGCTACTGAAGCTTTCTTT. It yields the protein CASSPTATEAFF. V is TRBV18 and J is TRBJ1-1; unclear D gene. Trimming removed 3 bases at V and 5 bases at J, with 7 bases between. CDR3 length equals 12 residues. Germline CDR1 is KGHSH and CDR2 is LQKENI. The whole variable domain, filled in from reference TRBV18 and TRBJ1-1, reads NAGVMQNPRHLVRRRGQEARLRCSPMKGHSHVYWYRQLPEEGLKFMVYLQKENIIDESGMPKERFSAEFPKEGPSILRIQQVVRGDSAAYFCASSPTATEAFFGQGTRLTVV.

This chain links TRBV19 with TRBJ2-1; possible D gene TRBD1, 5 bases. Germline CDR1 reads LNHDA; CDR2 reads SQIVND (reference sequence). V was pared by 9 bases and J by 8 bases, with 17 bases between. CDR3 length equals 13 residues. The CDR3 sequence is CARERQPRDEQFF. The CDR3 DNA reads TGTGCCAGAGAAAGACAGCCTCGGGATGAGCAGTTCTTC.

The rearrangement joins TRBV28 to TRBJ1-2, with D perhaps matching TRBD1 (6 bases). V was trimmed by 6 bases and J by 5 bases, leaving 28 bases between them. There are 18 residues in the CDR3. Germline loops: CDR1 MDHEN, CDR2 SYDVKM. This CDR3 reads CASSRLPGRSLRGYGYTF. The DNA of the CDR3 is TGTGCCAGCAGCCGCCTGCCGGGCAGGTCTCTAAGGGGGTATGGCTACACCTTC.

This clone was counted a few times. The V call is TRBV6-5, the J call TRBJ2-2; 9 nucleotides align to TRBD1. Per the germline V gene, CDR1 is MNHEY and CDR2 is SVGAGI. CDR3 length equals 15 residues. Trimming took 4 bases from V and 8 from J; bases not matched to a gene: 8. In DNA, the CDR3 is TGTGCCAGCAGTTCCGGGACAGGGCCGTCTGGGGAGCTGTTTTTT. It translates to CASSSGTGPSGELFF.

The table lists this clone with a few counts. The chain recombines TRBV28 with TRBJ2-7; D is undetermined. The germline V gene has CDR1 MDHEN and CDR2 SYDVKM. CDR3 length: 15 amino acids. V was trimmed by 4 bases and J by 3 bases, leaving 16 bases between them. The CDR3: CASSSLREVHYEQYF. CDR3 DNA: TGTGCCAGCAGTTCCCTTCGTGAGGTTCACTACGAGCAGTACTTC.

The rearrangement joins TRBV18 to TRBJ1-1; D not resolved. Germline CDR1 reads KGHSH; CDR2 reads LQKENI. CDR3 length equals 13 residues. V was pared by 6 bases and J by 5 bases, with 13 bases between. The CDR3 nucleotides are TGTGCCAGCTCCGAGGGTGGACGGACTGAAGCTTTCTTT. As protein: CASSEGGRTEAFF.

This chain uses TRBV7-9 with TRBJ1-3; 11 bases agree with TRBD1. The J segment lost 5 bases and the V segment lost 1 base, leaving 7 bases of the junction unmatched. Germline V gene data show CDR1 as SEHNR and CDR2 as FQNEAQ (reference sequence). CDR3 length: 17 residues. Written as DNA, the CDR3 is TGTGCCAGCAGCTTAGGGACAGGGGGCTTGGCAAGAAACACCATATATTTT. Amino acid sequence: CASSLGTGGLARNTIYF.

The chain has TRBV5-1 and TRBJ1-4; 9 bases line up with TRBD1. This CDR3 comprises 16 residues. CDR1 and CDR2 from the germline V gene are SGHRS and YFSETQ. With V trimmed by 6 bases and J by 2 bases, 8 bases remained unmatched. CDR3 protein: CASTLEGQGTNEKLFF. CDR3 coding DNA: TGCGCCAGCACCCTTGAAGGACAGGGGACTAATGAAAAACTGTTTTTT.

DNA of the CDR3: TGTGCCAGCAGCTTAGCGCGGACTAGCGAAGGAGATACGCAGTATTTT. Amino acid sequence: CASSLARTSEGDTQYF. This rearrangement joins TRBV7-9 to TRBJ2-3; 9 bases align to TRBD2. The CDR3 spans 16 residues. The V gene end was trimmed by 0 bases and the J gene end by 5 bases; junction bases not matched to a gene: 6. CDR1 is SEHNR and CDR2 is FQNEAQ in the germline V gene (reference sequence).

This clone appeared a few times. This chain links TRBV7-2 with TRBJ1-1; D possibly corresponds to TRBD1 (5 bases). The germline V and J ends were trimmed by 2 bases and 7 bases, with 26 bases remaining between them. The CDR3 is 18 residues long. Germline CDR1 reads SGHTA; CDR2 reads FQGNSA. CDR3: CASSLSPVRLGGGSEAFF. In nucleotides, the CDR3 is TGTGCCAGCAGCTTATCCCCCGTCAGGCTGGGGGGTGGGAGTGAAGCTTTCTTT.

The chain carries TRBV6-8 and TRBJ2-3; D possibly corresponds to TRBD2 (5 bases). V was cut by 4 bases and J by 4 bases, with 12 bases left in between. This CDR3 comprises 14 residues. Germline V gives CDR1 MNHGY, CDR2 SAAAGT. The CDR3 sequence: CASSCQTKPDTQYF. For the CDR3, the DNA is TGTGCCAGCAGTTGCCAGACTAAGCCAGATACGCAGTATTTT.

The table lists this clone with a count of one. This sequence joins TRBV9 and TRBJ2-7; 9 positions agree with TRBD2. Germline CDR1 is SGDLS and CDR2 is YYNGEE. The V and J ends lost 3 bases and 5 bases, in that order; junction bases with no gene match: 3. This CDR3 has 13 amino acids. This chain's CDR3 is CASSGSGSNEQYF. The CDR3 region has the DNA TGTGCCAGCAGCGGTAGCGGGAGTAACGAGCAGTACTTC.

This clone was counted a few times. This chain joins TRBV19 and TRBJ1-1, with a weak D call TRBD1 (5 bases). In germline, CDR1 is LNHDA, CDR2 SQIVND (reference sequence). Trimming cost V 5 bases and J 0 bases, with 16 bases left between them. The CDR3 sequence is 16 residues long. The CDR3 reads CASSFPNDRLNTEAFF. The DNA of the CDR3 is TGTGCCAGTAGTTTCCCCAACGACAGACTGAACACTGAAGCTTTCTTT.

The rearrangement joins TRBV5-1 to TRBJ1-1, with D hard to call. Per germline, CDR1 SGHRS and CDR2 YFSETQ. The CDR3 length is 13 residues. V was clipped by 5 bases and J by 1 base, with 9 bases between them. CDR3 protein: CASRKEQNTEAFF. CDR3 bases: TGCGCCAGCAGAAAAGAACAGAACACTGAAGCTTTCTTT.

The rearrangement joins TRBV2 to TRBJ2-1; 9 nucleotides line up with TRBD2. This CDR3 is built from 16 residues. The germline gives CDR1 SNHLY, CDR2 FYNNEI. V lost 7 bases, J lost 5 bases, and 12 bases stayed unmatched. CDR3 amino acids: CASTFWGGRGDNEQFF. The CDR3 bases are TGTGCCAGCACCTTCTGGGGCGGGAGGGGGGACAATGAGCAGTTCTTC.